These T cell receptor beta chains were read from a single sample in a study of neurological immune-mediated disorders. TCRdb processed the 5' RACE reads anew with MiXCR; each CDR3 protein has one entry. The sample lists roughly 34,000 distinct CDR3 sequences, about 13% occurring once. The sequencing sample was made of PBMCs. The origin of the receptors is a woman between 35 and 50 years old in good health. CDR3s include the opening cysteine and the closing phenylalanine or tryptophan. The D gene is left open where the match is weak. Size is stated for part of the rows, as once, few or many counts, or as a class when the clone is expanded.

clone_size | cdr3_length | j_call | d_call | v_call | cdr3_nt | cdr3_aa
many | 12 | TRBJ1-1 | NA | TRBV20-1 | TGCAGCAAGACGAGCACCGGGATTGAAGCTTTCTTT | CSKTSTGIEAFF
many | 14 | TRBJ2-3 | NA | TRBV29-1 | TGCAGCGTTGACCAACCCCAGGGAACAGATACGCAGTATTTT | CSVDQPQGTDTQYF
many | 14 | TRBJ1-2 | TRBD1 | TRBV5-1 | TGCGCCAGCAGCCTAAGAACTGGACAGGATGGCTACACCTTC | CASSLRTGQDGYTF
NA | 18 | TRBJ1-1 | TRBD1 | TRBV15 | TGTGCCACCAGCAGAGATTCACCCGGGACAGGAGGGACAGGGAAAGCTTTCTTT | CATSRDSPGTGGTGKAFF
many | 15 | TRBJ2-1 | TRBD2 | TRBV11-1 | TGTGCCAGCAGCTACGGGGGGACTGGAGGCTATGAGCAGTTCTTC | CASSYGGTGGYEQFF
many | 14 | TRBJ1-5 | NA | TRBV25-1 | TGTGCCAGCAGTGTCGGTATTAGCAATCAGCCCCAGCATTTT | CASSVGISNQPQHF
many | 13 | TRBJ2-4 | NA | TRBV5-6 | TGTGCCAGCAGCTTGGACGGAAAAAACATTCAGTACTTC | CASSLDGKNIQYF
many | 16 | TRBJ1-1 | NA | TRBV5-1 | TGCGCCAGCAGCGCAACGGCGGGCAGGGGTATCACTGAAGCTTTCTTT | CASSATAGRGITEAFF
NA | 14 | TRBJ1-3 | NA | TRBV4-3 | TGCGCCAGCAGCCCGACTAGCTCTGGAAACACCATATATTTT | CASSPTSSGNTIYF
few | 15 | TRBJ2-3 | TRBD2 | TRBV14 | TGTGCCAACAGCCAACTAGCGGGGTTCACAGATACGCAGTATTTT | CANSQLAGFTDTQYF
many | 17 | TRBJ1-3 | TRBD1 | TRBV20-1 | TGCAGTGCTAGAGATATAAAGGACAGGGGGATCGGAAACACCATATATTTT | CSARDIKDRGIGNTIYF
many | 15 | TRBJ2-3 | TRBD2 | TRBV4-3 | TGCGCCAGCAGCCAATTCCAGGGAGGGAGAGATACGCAGTATTTT | CASSQFQGGRDTQYF
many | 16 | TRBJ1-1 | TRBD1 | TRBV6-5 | TGTGCCAGCACCCCGCCGGGACAGGGGGACCTGTCTGAAGCTTTCTTT | CASTPPGQGDLSEAFF
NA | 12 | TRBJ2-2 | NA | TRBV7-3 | TGTGCCAGCAGCCCTCTGGACGGGGAGCTGTTTTTT | CASSPLDGELFF
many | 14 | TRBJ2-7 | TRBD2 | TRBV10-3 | TGTGCCATCAGTGGAACTAGCGGGGGGGCCGGGCAGTACTTC | CAISGTSGGAGQYF
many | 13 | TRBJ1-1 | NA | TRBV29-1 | TGCAGCGTTGAAGGCGCAGGGAACACTGAAGCTTTCTTT | CSVEGAGNTEAFF
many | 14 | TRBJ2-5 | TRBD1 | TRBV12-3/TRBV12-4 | TGTGCCAGCAGGGGGACAGATTTCCAAGAGACCCAGTACTTC | CASRGTDFQETQYF
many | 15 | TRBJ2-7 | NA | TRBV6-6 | TGTGCCAGCAGTTACTCAGTTCGGAGCTCCTACGAGCAGTACTTC | CASSYSVRSSYEQYF
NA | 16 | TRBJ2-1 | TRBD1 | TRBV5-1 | TGCGCCAGCAGACTCGACAGGGTAGGTTCCTACAATGAGCAGTTCTTC | CASRLDRVGSYNEQFF
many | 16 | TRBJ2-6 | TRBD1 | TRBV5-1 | TGCGCCAGCAGCTTGACGACAGGGTCTGGGGCCAACGTCCTGACTTTC | CASSLTTGSGANVLTF
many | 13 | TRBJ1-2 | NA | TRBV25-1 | TGTGCCAGCAGTGAGCTAACGTCTTATGGCTACACCTTC | CASSELTSYGYTF
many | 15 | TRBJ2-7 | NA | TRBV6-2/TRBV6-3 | TGTGCCAGCAGTTACGTTGCGGGGCCCACCTACGAGCAGTACTTC | CASSYVAGPTYEQYF
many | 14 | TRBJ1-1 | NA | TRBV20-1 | TGCAGTGCTAGTCGGGGGCCGCGGAACACTGAAGCTTTCTTT | CSASRGPRNTEAFF
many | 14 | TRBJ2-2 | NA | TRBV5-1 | TGCGCCAGCAGCTTGGCGGGGATCACCGGGGAGCTGTTTTTT | CASSLAGITGELFF
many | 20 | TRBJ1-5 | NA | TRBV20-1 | TGCAGTGCTATAGTAGCCGGACCGTGGCTTTGGAATCAGGGTTCTCAGCCCCAGCATTTT | CSAIVAGPWLWNQGSQPQHF
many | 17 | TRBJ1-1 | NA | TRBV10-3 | TGTGCCATCAGTGAGAGATTGATTGTGACAGGGAACACTGAAGCTTTCTTT | CAISERLIVTGNTEAFF
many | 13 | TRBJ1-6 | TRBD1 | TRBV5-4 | TGTGCCAGCAGCTTAGGGGGCTCGGCACCCCTCCACTTT | CASSLGGSAPLHF
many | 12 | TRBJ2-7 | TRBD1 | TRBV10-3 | TGTGCCATCAGGGGACAGCCTTACGAGCAGTACTTC | CAIRGQPYEQYF
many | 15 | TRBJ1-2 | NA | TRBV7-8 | TGTGCCAGCAGCTCCCAGGTCGTCGGGGGGGATGGCTACACCTTC | CASSSQVVGGDGYTF
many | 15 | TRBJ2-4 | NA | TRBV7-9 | TGTGCCAGCAGCCCCATCGGGGGCGGCAAAAACATTCAGTACTTC | CASSPIGGGKNIQYF
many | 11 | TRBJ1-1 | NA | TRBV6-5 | TGTGCCAGCAGTTACATGGAAGAAGCTTTCTTT | CASSYMEEAFF
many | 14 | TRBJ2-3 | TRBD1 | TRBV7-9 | TGTGCCAGCAGACCCGACAGGGCAGCAGATACGCAGTATTTT | CASRPDRAADTQYF
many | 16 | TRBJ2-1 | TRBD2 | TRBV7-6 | TGTGCCAGCAGCTTTTACGGGGGGGCCTCCTACAATGAGCAGTTCTTC | CASSFYGGASYNEQFF
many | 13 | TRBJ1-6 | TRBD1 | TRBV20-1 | TGCAGTGTCGCGGGACAGTATAATTCACCCCTCCACTTT | CSVAGQYNSPLHF
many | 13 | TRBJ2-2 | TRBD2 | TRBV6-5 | TGTGCCAGCCAGCTAGCGGGCACCGGGGAGCTGTTTTTT | CASQLAGTGELFF
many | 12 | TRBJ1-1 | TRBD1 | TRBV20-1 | TGCAGTGCTAGAGGAGACAGGGACGTAGCTTTCTTT | CSARGDRDVAFF
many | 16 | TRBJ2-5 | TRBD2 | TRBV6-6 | TGTGCCAGCAGCCTCGGATCGGGCGGGGGCCAAGAGACCCAGTACTTC | CASSLGSGGGQETQYF
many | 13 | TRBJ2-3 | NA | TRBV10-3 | TGTGCCATCAGTGAGGGTTACACAGATACGCAGTATTTT | CAISEGYTDTQYF
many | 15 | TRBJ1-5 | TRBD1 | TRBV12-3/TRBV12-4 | TGTGCCAGCAGCCCTAGGACAGGGAGCAATCAGCCCCAGCATTTT | CASSPRTGSNQPQHF
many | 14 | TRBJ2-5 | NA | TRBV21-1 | TGTGCCAGCGGATTACGGTCAGGGCCAGAGACCCAGTACTTC | CASGLRSGPETQYF